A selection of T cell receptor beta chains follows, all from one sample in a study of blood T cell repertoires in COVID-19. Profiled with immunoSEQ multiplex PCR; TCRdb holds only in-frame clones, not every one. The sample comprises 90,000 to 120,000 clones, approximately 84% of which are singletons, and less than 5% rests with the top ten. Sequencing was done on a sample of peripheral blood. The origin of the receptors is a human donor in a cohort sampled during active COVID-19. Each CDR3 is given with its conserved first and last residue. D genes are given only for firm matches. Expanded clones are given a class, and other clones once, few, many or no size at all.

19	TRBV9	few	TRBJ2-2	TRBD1	TGTGCCAGCAGCCCTGCCCTGGCGGGGGGGACAGGGGGCCACGGGGAGCTGTTTTTT	CASSPALAGGTGGHGELFF
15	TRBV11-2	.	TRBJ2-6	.	TGTGCCAGCAGCTTTACATTCTCTGGGGCCAACGTCCTGACTTTC	CASSFTFSGANVLTF
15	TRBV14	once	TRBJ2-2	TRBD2	TGTGCCAGCAGCCCTCTAGCGGGAGTCGCCGGGGAGCTGTTTTTT	CASSPLAGVAGELFF
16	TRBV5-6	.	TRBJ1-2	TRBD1	TGTGCCAGCAGCTTTCGGACAGGAGTTACTAACTATGGCTACACCTTC	CASSFRTGVTNYGYTF
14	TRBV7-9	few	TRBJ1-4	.	TGTGCCAGCAGCAGGACAGTCGATAATGAAAAACTGTTTTTT	CASSRTVDNEKLFF
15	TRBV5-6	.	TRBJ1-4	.	TGTGCCAGCAGCCTTGCCGGGACATTAGAGGAAAAACTGTTTTTT	CASSLAGTLEEKLFF
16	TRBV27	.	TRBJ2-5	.	TGTGCCAGCAGCCTCTCCTGGGGGGGCGGCAGAGAGACCCAGTACTTC	CASSLSWGGGRETQYF
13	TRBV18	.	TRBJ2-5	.	TGTGCCAGCTCACCTCAGGGGCAAGAGACCCAGTACTTC	CASSPQGQETQYF
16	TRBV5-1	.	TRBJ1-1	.	TGCGCCAGCAGCGTCGGAAGCTGGACTTTGAACACTGAAGCTTTCTTT	CASSVGSWTLNTEAFF
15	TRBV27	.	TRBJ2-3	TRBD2	TGTGCCACCTCCATATGGGCGGGAGCGGGGGATACGCAGTATTTT	CATSIWAGAGDTQYF
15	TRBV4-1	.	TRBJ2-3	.	TGCGCCAGCACCGCCCACGGTCTAGTCGCAGATACGCAGTATTTT	CASTAHGLVADTQYF
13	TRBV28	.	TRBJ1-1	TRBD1	TGTGCCAGCAGTTACAGGGGGAACACTGAAGCTTTCTTT	CASSYRGNTEAFF
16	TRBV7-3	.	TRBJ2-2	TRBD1	TGTGCCAGCAGCTTAATGGGACAGGGGTTAACCGGGGAGCTGTTTTTT	CASSLMGQGLTGELFF
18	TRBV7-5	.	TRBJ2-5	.	TGTGCCAGAAGCTTAGGGTGGACTAGCGGCCCCCGGGTGGAGACCCAGTACTTC	CARSLGWTSGPRVETQYF
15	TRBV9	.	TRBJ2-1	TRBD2	TGTGCCAGCAGCTCGACTAGCACGAGCTACAATGAGCAGTTCTTC	CASSSTSTSYNEQFF
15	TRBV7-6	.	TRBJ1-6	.	TGTGCCAGCAGCCTTGAAGGACCCGGAGGGTCACCCCTCCACTTT	CASSLEGPGGSPLHF
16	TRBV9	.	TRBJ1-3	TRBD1	TGTGCCAGCAGCGTGACAGGGCGCGCGGAGGGAAACACCATATATTTT	CASSVTGRAEGNTIYF
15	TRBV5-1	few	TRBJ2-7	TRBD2	TGCGCCAGCAGTCGCCTAGCGGGAGATCCCAACGAGCAGTACTTC	CASSRLAGDPNEQYF
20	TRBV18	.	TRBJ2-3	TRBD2	TGTGCCAGCTCACCACCCCCTCTAGCGGGAGGCCCGCGTGGTACAGATACGCAGTATTTT	CASSPPPLAGGPRGTDTQYF
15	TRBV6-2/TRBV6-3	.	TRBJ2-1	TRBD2	TGTGCCAGCACCCCCCGGGACTACCAGTACAGGGAGCAGTTCTTC	CASTPRDYQYREQFF
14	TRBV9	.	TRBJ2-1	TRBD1	TGTGCCAGCAGCGCGGGACAGGGGGCCTACGAGCAGTTCTTC	CASSAGQGAYEQFF
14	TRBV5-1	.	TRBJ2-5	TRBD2	TGCGCCAGCAGCGCCTCGGGGGGGCTGGAGACCCAGTACTTC	CASSASGGLETQYF
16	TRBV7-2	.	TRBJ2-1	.	TGTGCCAGCAGTCTTTCGACGGGACTCCCATACAATGAGCAGTTCTTC	CASSLSTGLPYNEQFF
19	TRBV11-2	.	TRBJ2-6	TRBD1	TGTGCCAGCAGCTTTCGCCGGGACAGGGGTCCCTCTGGGGCCAACGTCCTGACTTTC	CASSFRRDRGPSGANVLTF
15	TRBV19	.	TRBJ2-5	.	TGTGCCAGTACCTTGGACGGGGGACTTGGGGGGACCCAGTACTTC	CASTLDGGLGGTQYF
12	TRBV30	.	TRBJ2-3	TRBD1	TGTGCCTGGAACAGGGGACCAGATACGCAGTATTTT	CAWNRGPDTQYF
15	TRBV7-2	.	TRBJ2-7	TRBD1	TGTGCCAGCAGCCTCGGACAGGGGACGAGTTTAGAGCAGTACTTC	CASSLGQGTSLEQYF
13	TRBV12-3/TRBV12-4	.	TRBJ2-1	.	TGTGCCAGCTTGCACGACTCCAACAATGAGCAGTTCTTC	CASLHDSNNEQFF
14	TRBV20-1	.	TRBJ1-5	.	TGCAGTGCTAGTTACAGTTATAGCAATCAGCCCCAGCATTTT	CSASYSYSNQPQHF
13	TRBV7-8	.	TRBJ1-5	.	TGTGCCAGCAGCCCTAGCCCTACTCAGCCCCAGCATTTT	CASSPSPTQPQHF
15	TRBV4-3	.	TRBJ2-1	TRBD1	TGCGCCAGCAGCCAAGTCGGGACAGGTTACAATGAGCAGTTCTTC	CASSQVGTGYNEQFF
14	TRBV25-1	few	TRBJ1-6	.	TGTGCCAGCAGTGAATCAGGGGTGGGGTCACCCCTCCACTTT	CASSESGVGSPLHF
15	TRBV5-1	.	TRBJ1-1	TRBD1	TGCGCCAGCAGCGCCTTACAGGGGCGAAACACTGAAGCTTTCTTT	CASSALQGRNTEAFF
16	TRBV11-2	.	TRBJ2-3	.	TGTGCCAGCAGTCTAGGGAGCCAGGTGGTGACAGATACGCAGTATTTT	CASSLGSQVVTDTQYF
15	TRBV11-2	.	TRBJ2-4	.	TGTGCCAGCAGCTTAGACAGACTAGCCAAAAACATTCAGTACTTC	CASSLDRLAKNIQYF
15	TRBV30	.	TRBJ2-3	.	TGTGCCTGGAGTGGCCAGGGTATTGTACGGGATACGCAGTATTTT	CAWSGQGIVRDTQYF
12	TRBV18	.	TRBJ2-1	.	TGTGCCAGCTCACCACCGTTAGGGGCAGGGTTCTTC	CASSPPLGAGFF
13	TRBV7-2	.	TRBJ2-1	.	TGTGCCAGCAGCTTATTGGGCGAGCTAGAGCAGTTCTTC	CASSLLGELEQFF
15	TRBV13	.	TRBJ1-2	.	TGTGCCAGCAGCCCGGGGGGCGGATTTAACTATGGCTACACCTTC	CASSPGGGFNYGYTF
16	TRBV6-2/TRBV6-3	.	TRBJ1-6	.	TGTGCCAGCAGCACACTACAGGCCACGGCGAATTCACCCCTCCACTTT	CASSTLQATANSPLHF
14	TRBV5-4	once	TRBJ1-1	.	TGTGCCAGCAGCTTATCCCTTCCGAACACTGAAGCTTTCTTT	CASSLSLPNTEAFF
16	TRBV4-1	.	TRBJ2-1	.	TGCGCCAGCAGCCAAGTTGCGCGGAGCTCCTACAATGAGCAGTTCTTC	CASSQVARSSYNEQFF
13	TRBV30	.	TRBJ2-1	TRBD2	TGTGCCTGGAGTTGGGGGGGAGTAAATGAGCAGTTCTTC	CAWSWGGVNEQFF
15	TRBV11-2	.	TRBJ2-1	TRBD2	TGTGCCAGCACCGTTACCGGGACTAGCGTCAGTGAGCAGTTCTTC	CASTVTGTSVSEQFF
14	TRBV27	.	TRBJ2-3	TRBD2	TGTGCCAGCAGTGTTAGCGGGAGGACAGATACGCAGTATTTT	CASSVSGRTDTQYF
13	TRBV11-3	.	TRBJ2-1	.	TGTGCCAGCAGCACTAACCAGGGGAGCGAGCAGTTCTTC	CASSTNQGSEQFF
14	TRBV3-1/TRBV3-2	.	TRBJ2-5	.	TGTGCCAGCGTACCGTCCCTGGGAGGGGGGACCCAGTACTTC	CASVPSLGGGTQYF
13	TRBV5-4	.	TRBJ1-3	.	TGTGCCAGCAGCTTAGAGGGCGGAAACACCATATATTTT	CASSLEGGNTIYF
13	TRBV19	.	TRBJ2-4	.	TGTGCCAGTAGAAGGACAGTGGCCGACATTCAGTACTTC	CASRRTVADIQYF
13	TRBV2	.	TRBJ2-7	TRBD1	TGTGCCAGCCGGACAGGTGGCTCCTACGAGCAGTACTTC	CASRTGGSYEQYF
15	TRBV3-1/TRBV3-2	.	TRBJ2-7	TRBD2	TGTGCCAGCAGCCAAGAGACTAGCGGGAGGGGCGAGCAGTACTTC	CASSQETSGRGEQYF
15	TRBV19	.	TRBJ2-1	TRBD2	TGTGCCAGTAAGAGAGCGGGAGGGCAGGTAGATGAGCAGTTCTTC	CASKRAGGQVDEQFF
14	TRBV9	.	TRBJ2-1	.	TGTGCCAGCAGCCCCCGGACTTCAAACAATGAGCAGTTCTTC	CASSPRTSNNEQFF
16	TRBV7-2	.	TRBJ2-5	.	TGTGCCAGCAGCTTAGTCAGGGGACCCCCACAAGAGACCCAGTACTTC	CASSLVRGPPQETQYF